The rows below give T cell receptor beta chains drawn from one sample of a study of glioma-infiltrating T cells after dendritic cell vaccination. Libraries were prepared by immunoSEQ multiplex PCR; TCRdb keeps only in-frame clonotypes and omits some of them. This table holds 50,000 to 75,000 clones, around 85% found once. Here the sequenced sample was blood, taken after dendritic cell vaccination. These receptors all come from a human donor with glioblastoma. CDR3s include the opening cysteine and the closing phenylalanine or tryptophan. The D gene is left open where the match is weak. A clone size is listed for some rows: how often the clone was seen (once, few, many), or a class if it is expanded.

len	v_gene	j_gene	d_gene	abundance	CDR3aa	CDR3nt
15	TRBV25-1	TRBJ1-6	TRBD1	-	CASNSLGTVESPLHF	TGTGCCAGTAACTCGTTAGGGACAGTGGAATCACCCCTCCACTTT
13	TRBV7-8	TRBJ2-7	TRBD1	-	CASRGQGLYEQYF	TGTGCCAGCCGAGGACAGGGCCTCTACGAGCAGTACTTC
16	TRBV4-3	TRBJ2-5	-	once	CASSQDMAGSGRAQYF	TGCGCCAGCAGCCAAGATATGGCGGGGAGCGGTCGGGCCCAGTACTTC
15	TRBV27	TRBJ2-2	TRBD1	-	CASRGTGFDTGELFF	TGTGCCAGCAGGGGGACAGGGTTCGACACCGGGGAGCTGTTTTTT
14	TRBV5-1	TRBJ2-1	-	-	CASSRQGPYNEQFF	TGCGCCAGCAGCCGTCAGGGGCCTTACAATGAGCAGTTCTTC
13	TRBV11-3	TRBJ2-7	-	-	CASSAGQQYEQYF	TGTGCCAGCAGCGCAGGACAGCAATACGAGCAGTACTTC
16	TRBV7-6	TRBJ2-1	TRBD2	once	CASSLLSGGGSYEQFF	TGTGCCAGCAGCCTACTAAGCGGGGGGGGGAGCTATGAGCAGTTCTTC
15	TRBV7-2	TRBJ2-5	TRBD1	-	CASSLMGTAQETQYF	TGTGCCAGCAGCTTAATGGGGACAGCACAAGAGACCCAGTACTTC
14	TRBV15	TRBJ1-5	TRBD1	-	CATSRFGVDRGVYF	TGTGCCACCAGCAGATTTGGGGTTGACAGGGGAGTATATTTT
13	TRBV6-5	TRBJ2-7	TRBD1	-	CASSRTGGNEQYF	TGTGCCAGCAGCAGGACAGGGGGCAACGAGCAGTACTTC
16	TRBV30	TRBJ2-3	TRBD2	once	CAWSPGLAGSTDTQYF	TGTGCCTGGAGTCCCGGACTAGCGGGGAGCACAGATACGCAGTATTTT
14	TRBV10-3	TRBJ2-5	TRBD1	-	CAISARQGEQAQYF	TGTGCCATCAGTGCACGACAGGGGGAACAAGCCCAGTACTTC
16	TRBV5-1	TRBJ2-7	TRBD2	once	CASSFGSGGETYEQYF	TGCGCCAGCAGCTTCGGTAGCGGGGGAGAAACCTACGAGCAGTACTTC
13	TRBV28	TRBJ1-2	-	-	CASSFEGRYGYTF	TGTGCCAGCAGTTTTGAGGGGAGGTATGGCTACACCTTC
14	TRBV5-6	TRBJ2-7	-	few	CASRAGVDSYEQYF	TGTGCCAGCAGGGCCGGGGTAGACTCCTACGAGCAGTACTTC
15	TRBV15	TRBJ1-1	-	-	CATSREGALNTEAFF	TGTGCCACCAGCAGAGAAGGGGCCCTGAACACTGAAGCTTTCTTT
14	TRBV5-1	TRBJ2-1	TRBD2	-	CASSPGTRPNEQFF	TGCGCCAGCAGCCCCGGGACTAGACCCAATGAGCAGTTCTTC
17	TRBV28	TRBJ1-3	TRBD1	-	CASSRGKGQFSGNTIYF	TGTGCCAGCAGTAGGGGCAAGGGACAGTTCTCTGGAAACACCATATATTTT
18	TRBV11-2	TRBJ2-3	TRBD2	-	CASSLDPGGRGGTDTQYF	TGTGCCAGCAGCTTAGACCCAGGAGGGCGGGGGGGCACAGATACGCAGTATTTT
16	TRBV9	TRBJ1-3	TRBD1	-	CASSAVPGTGGNTIYF	TGTGCCAGCAGCGCCGTTCCCGGGACAGGGGGAAACACCATATATTTT
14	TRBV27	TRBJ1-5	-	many	CASSLSQGNQPQHF	TGTGCCAGCAGTTTATCCCAGGGCAATCAGCCCCAGCATTTT
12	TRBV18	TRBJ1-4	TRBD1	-	CASSPMTGTLFF	TGTGCCAGCTCACCAATGACAGGGACACTGTTTTTT
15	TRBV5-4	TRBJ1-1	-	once	CASSLPTGSNTEAFF	TGTGCCAGCAGCTTACCAACAGGTTCCAACACTGAAGCTTTCTTT
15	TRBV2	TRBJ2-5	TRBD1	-	CASSALSGQQETQYF	TGTGCCAGCAGTGCACTTTCGGGACAGCAAGAGACCCAGTACTTC
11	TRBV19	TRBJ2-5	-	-	CASSIQGTQYF	TGTGCCAGTAGTATACAGGGGACCCAGTACTTC
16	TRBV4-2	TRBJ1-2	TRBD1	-	CASSQVGTGGRYGYTF	TGTGCCAGCAGCCAAGTGGGGACAGGGGGCCGGTATGGCTACACCTTC
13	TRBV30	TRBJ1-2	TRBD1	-	CAWSITQGYGYTF	TGTGCCTGGAGTATCACACAGGGGTATGGCTACACCTTC
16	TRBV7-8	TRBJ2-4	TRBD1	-	CASSLDRGEAKNIQYF	TGTGCCAGCAGCTTGGACAGGGGAGAAGCCAAAAACATTCAGTACTTC
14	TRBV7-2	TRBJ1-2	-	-	CASSLESGFYGYTF	TGTGCCAGCAGCTTAGAGTCAGGGTTCTATGGCTACACCTTC
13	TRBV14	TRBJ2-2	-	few	CASSSTPTGELFF	TGTGCCAGCAGCAGCACCCCCACCGGGGAGCTGTTTTTT
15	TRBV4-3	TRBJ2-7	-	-	CASSQAPGESYEQYF	TGCGCCAGCAGCCAAGCCCCAGGGGAATCCTACGAGCAGTACTTC
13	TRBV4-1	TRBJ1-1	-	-	CASSQARVTEAFF	TGCGCCAGCAGCCAAGCGAGGGTTACTGAAGCTTTCTTT
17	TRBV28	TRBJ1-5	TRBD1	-	CASSSRGLRDRGQPQHF	TGTGCCAGCAGTTCCCGGGGTTTGCGGGACAGGGGTCAGCCCCAGCATTTT
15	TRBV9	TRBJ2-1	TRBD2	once	CASSVSGGPGNEQFF	TGTGCCAGCAGCGTATCGGGGGGGCCGGGCAATGAGCAGTTCTTC
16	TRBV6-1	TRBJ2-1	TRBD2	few	CASSAWGGYPYNEQFF	TGTGCCAGCAGTGCCTGGGGAGGGTACCCCTACAATGAGCAGTTCTTC
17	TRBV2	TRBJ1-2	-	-	CASSVYGNRDTYYGYTF	TGTGCCAGCAGTGTCTACGGAAACCGGGACACGTACTATGGCTACACCTTC
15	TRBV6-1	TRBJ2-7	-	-	CASSEFTATNHEQYF	TGTGCCAGCAGTGAATTCACAGCCACGAACCACGAGCAGTACTTC
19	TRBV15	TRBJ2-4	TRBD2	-	CATSRGSSGGLGPKNIQYF	TGTGCCACCAGCAGAGGTTCTAGCGGGGGGCTCGGGCCCAAAAACATTCAGTACTTC
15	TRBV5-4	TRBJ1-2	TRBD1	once	CASSPGQGLAYGYTF	TGTGCCAGCAGCCCCGGACAGGGTTTGGCGTATGGCTACACCTTC
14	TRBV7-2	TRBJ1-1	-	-	CASSLVYRNTEAFF	TGTGCCAGCAGCTTAGTTTATAGGAACACTGAAGCTTTCTTT
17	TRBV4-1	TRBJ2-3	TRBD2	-	CASSQDLGGFSTDTQYF	TGCGCCAGCAGCCAAGATTTGGGAGGGTTTAGCACAGATACGCAGTATTTT
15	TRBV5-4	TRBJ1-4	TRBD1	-	CASSTGGATNEKLFF	TGTGCCAGCAGCACAGGGGGCGCAACTAATGAAAAACTGTTTTTT
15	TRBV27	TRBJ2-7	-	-	CASSLRRAHTYEQYF	TGTGCCAGCAGTTTACGCAGGGCCCACACCTACGAGCAGTACTTC
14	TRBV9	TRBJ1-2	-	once	CASSVGGSNYGYTF	TGTGCCAGCAGCGTAGGAGGCAGTAACTATGGCTACACCTTC
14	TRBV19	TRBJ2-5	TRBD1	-	CASRRAGGMETQYF	TGTGCCAGTAGAAGGGCAGGGGGCATGGAGACCCAGTACTTC
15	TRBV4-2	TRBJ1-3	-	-	CASSQNRGSGNTIYF	TGTGCCAGCAGCCAAAACCGGGGCTCTGGAAACACCATATATTTT
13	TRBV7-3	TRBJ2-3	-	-	CASSPTPRDTQYF	TGTGCCAGCAGCCCCACCCCGCGGGATACGCAGTATTTT
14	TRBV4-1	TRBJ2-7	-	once	CASSQGRAVYEQYF	TGCGCCAGCAGCCAAGGGCGGGCCGTCTACGAGCAGTACTTC
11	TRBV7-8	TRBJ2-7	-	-	CASSHLYEQYF	TGTGCCAGCAGCCACTTGTACGAGCAGTACTTC